The 21 T cell receptor beta chains in this list originate from one sample, sequenced in a study of T cells of healthy individuals listed by TCRdb under 2018. The library was generated by 5' RACE. TCRdb lists the instrument as Illumina MiSeq. TCRdb reprocessed the public reads (quality trimming at Q25 with fastp, clone calling with MiXCR) and kept in-frame beta chains. Under each unique CDR3 protein, matching rows form one entry showing the most common genes and DNA. The sample includes some 39,000 distinct CDR3 sequences, with 3.5% to 5.5% observed a single time. Of the sample, around 9.6% falls within the top ten clones. The receptors stem from a human donor in good health.

V usage is TRBV7-2 and J usage is TRBJ1-1; TRBD1 is a possible D gene (5 bases). This CDR3 contains 15 residues. Trimming left V 5 bases short and J 5 bases short, with 18 bases between. The germline V gene has CDR1 SGHTA and CDR2 FQGNSA. The CDR3 reads CASSPESRVWTEAFF. Here the CDR3 DNA reads TGTGCCAGCAGCCCAGAGAGCAGGGTTTGGACTGAAGCTTTCTTT.

This clonotype was counted a few times. CDR3 amino acids: CSARGDNRVRTYEQYF. CDR3 nucleotide sequence: TGCAGTGCTAGAGGAGACAACAGGGTCCGTACCTACGAGCAGTACTTC. The rearrangement links TRBV20-1 to TRBJ2-7, with D possibly being TRBD1 (6 bases). Trimming shortened V by 1 base and J by 2 bases, and 18 bases separated the two germline ends. The CDR3 consists of 16 residues. The germline CDR1 and CDR2 sequences are DFQATT and SNEGSKA (reference sequence).

The chain employs TRBV4-3 and TRBJ2-3, with D hard to call. The CDR3 spans 14 residues. Germline V gives CDR1 LGHNA, CDR2 YSLEER. V was shortened by 1 base and J by 1 base, with 6 bases between the two germline ends. CDR3 sequence: CASSQGRGTDTQYF. CDR3 sequence (DNA): TGCGCCAGCAGCCAAGGTCGGGGCACAGATACGCAGTATTTT.

This clonotype was recorded many times. The gene calls are TRBV14 and TRBJ2-7; D remains ambiguous. V was pared by 1 base and J by 2 bases, with 9 bases between. The CDR3 runs to 14 residues. The V gene's germline CDR1 is SGHDN and CDR2 FVKESK. CDR3 sequence (DNA): TGTGCCAGCAGCCAAGGACCCATAACCTACGAGCAGTACTTC. Amino acids: CASSQGPITYEQYF.

This clonotype was detected only a few times. The chain has TRBV12-3 or TRBV12-4 and TRBJ1-2, with 8 positions matching TRBD1. The CDR3 sequence is 14 residues long. The ends lost 6 bases at V and 4 bases at J; junction bases unmatched: 7. CDR3 region: CASRLGQGSYGYTF. The CDR3 DNA sequence: TGTGCCAGCAGGCTAGGACAGGGTAGCTATGGCTACACCTTC.

This clonotype was counted ten times or more. The V call is TRBV27, the J call TRBJ1-2; D possibly corresponds to TRBD1 (6 bases). The V gene's germline CDR1 is MNHEY and CDR2 SMNVEV (reference sequence). V was pared by 6 bases and J by 4 bases, with 9 bases between. The CDR3 is 12 residues long. The CDR3 region is CASSPDSYGYTF. In DNA form, the CDR3 reads TGTGCCAGCAGCCCGGACAGCTATGGCTACACCTTC.

In this sample, this clonotype turned up many times. The chain uses TRBV7-9 and TRBJ2-7; TRBD2 matches 7 bases. This CDR3 spans 13 amino acids. The junction had 0 bases not matched to a gene; V was cut back by 0 bases and J by 4 bases. Germline lookup yields CDR1 SEHNR and CDR2 FQNEAQ (reference sequence). CDR3 bases: TGTGCCAGCAGCTTAGCGGGGGGGTACGAGCAGTACTTC. Amino acids: CASSLAGGYEQYF.

J is TRBJ2-1 and V is TRBV27; 10 positions match TRBD2. The trim removed 5 bases at V and 2 bases at J, leaving 6 bases unmatched. In germline, CDR1 is MNHEY, CDR2 SMNVEV (reference sequence). CDR3 length equals 16 residues. CDR3 amino acids: CASSPGAGGPYNEQFF. CDR3 coding DNA: TGTGCCAGCAGTCCCGGAGCGGGAGGGCCCTACAATGAGCAGTTCTTC.

This clonotype was seen repeatedly, ten times or more. V is TRBV10-3 and J is TRBJ2-4, with TRBD1 identical over 8 bases. Per germline, CDR1 ENHRY and CDR2 SYGVKD. The length of the CDR3 is 13 residues. Trimming at V came to 0 bases and at J to 8 bases, leaving 0 bases not matched to a gene. The CDR3 bases are TGTGCCATCAGTGAGTCGACAGGGGACATTCAGTACTTC. Translation: CAISESTGDIQYF.

This clonotype was found many times. The chain employs TRBV7-3 and TRBJ1-1, with 11 nucleotides matching TRBD1. Trimming took 2 bases from V and 4 from J; bases not matched to a gene: 6. Germline V gives CDR1 SGHTA, CDR2 FQGTGA. CDR3 length: 16 residues. The CDR3 loop is CASSLRGGQGGTEAFF. For the CDR3, the DNA is TGTGCCAGCAGCTTACGAGGGGGACAGGGGGGCACTGAAGCTTTCTTT. The variable domain in full, with the rest retrieved from reference TRBV7-3 and TRBJ1-1, is GAGVSQTPSNKVTEKGKYVELRCDPISGHTALYWYRQSLGQGPEFLIYFQGTGAADDSGLPNDRFFAVRPEGSVSTLKIQRTERGDSAVYLCASSLRGGQGGTEAFFGQGTRLTVV.

This clonotype was picked up many times. This chain joins TRBV12-3 or TRBV12-4 and TRBJ2-1; 7 bases map to TRBD2. The CDR3 extends over 13 amino acids. The J segment lost 7 bases and the V segment lost 6 bases, leaving 6 bases of the junction unmatched. The CDR3 loop reads CASRKGRGNEQFF. The CDR3 nucleotides read TGTGCCAGCAGAAAAGGGCGGGGGAATGAGCAGTTCTTC.

This clonotype was counted many times. This chain joins TRBV7-6 and TRBJ1-5, with D uncertain. The CDR3 extends over 12 amino acids. Germline V lookup: CDR1 SGHVS, CDR2 FNYEAQ. V dropped 7 bases and J dropped 9 bases, with 13 bases sitting between them. The CDR3 DNA follows: TGTGCCAGCACCACCCCGGACGGGCCCCAGCATTTT. Encoded protein: CASTTPDGPQHF.

This clonotype has a count of ten or more. The chain is built from TRBV7-2 and TRBJ2-7; D not certain. The V gene lost 5 bases and the J gene lost 4 bases, with 15 bases spanning the gap. Germline V gives CDR1 SGHTA, CDR2 FQGNSA. The CDR3 runs to 14 residues. CDR3 nucleotide sequence: TGTGCCAGCAGCACTTACCTAACGACTTACGAGCAGTACTTC. This encodes CASSTYLTTYEQYF.

This clonotype appeared many times. This chain connects TRBV20-1 to TRBJ1-3; D is undetermined. This CDR3 comprises 13 residues. Per the germline V gene, CDR1 is DFQATT and CDR2 is SNEGSKA (reference sequence). Trimming took 0 bases from V and 7 from J, leaving 10 bases between them. This CDR3 is CSAREAVANTIYF. DNA of the CDR3: TGCAGTGCTAGAGAGGCAGTCGCGAACACCATATATTTT.

By sample share, this clonotype is medium-sized. V is TRBV20-1 and J is TRBJ2-7; 7 positions match TRBD1. J lost 4 bases, V lost 0 bases, and 6 bases had no gene match. CDR3 size: 14 residues. Germline V gene data show CDR1 as DFQATT and CDR2 as SNEGSKA (reference sequence). DNA for the CDR3: TGCAGTGCTAGAGATCTGGGACAGAGATACGAGCAGTACTTC. Protein product: CSARDLGQRYEQYF.

This clonotype was seen a few times. The chain is built from TRBV27 and TRBJ2-7; TRBD1 matches 7 bases. The CDR3 has 14 residues. The ends lost 5 bases at V and 2 bases at J; junction bases unmatched: 6. Germline V lookup: CDR1 MNHEY, CDR2 SMNVEV (reference sequence). This CDR3 reads CASSVNRGPYEQYF. The CDR3 coding sequence is TGTGCCAGCAGTGTGAACAGGGGACCCTACGAGCAGTACTTC.

This clonotype has more than one count but fewer than ten. The J gene is TRBJ2-3, the V gene TRBV7-9; 14 nucleotides align to TRBD2. CDR3 size: 19 residues. Germline loops: CDR1 SEHNR, CDR2 FQNEAQ (reference sequence). V was clipped by 4 bases and J by 4 bases; unmatched bases: 13. The CDR3 DNA sequence: TGTGCCAGCAGCTCCGGAAGACTAGCGGGAGGGCCTATCCCAGATACGCAGTATTTT. It yields the protein CASSSGRLAGGPIPDTQYF.

This clonotype was recorded at least ten times. CDR3 amino acids: CASRKGTSSTDTQYF. The CDR3 region has the DNA TGTGCCAGCAGGAAAGGGACTTCTAGCACAGATACGCAGTATTTT. The chain has TRBV12-3 or TRBV12-4 and TRBJ2-3, with a tentative D call TRBD2 (6 bases). Trimming removed 6 bases from V and 0 bases from J, with 13 bases in between. The CDR3 is 15 amino acids.

This chain joins TRBV28 and TRBJ2-5, with D perhaps matching TRBD1 (6 bases). The V gene's germline CDR1 is MDHEN and CDR2 SYDVKM. This CDR3 contains 16 residues. The ends were cut back, 5 bases at V and 1 base at J, with 17 bases in the middle. The CDR3 reads CASSPRTDRIQETQYF. CDR3 sequence (DNA): TGTGCCAGCAGTCCTAGGACAGATCGGATCCAAGAGACCCAGTACTTC. Based on the CDR3 plus reference TRBV28 and TRBJ2-5, the full variable domain is DVKVTQSSRYLVKRTGEKVFLECVQDMDHENMFWYRQDPGLGLRLIYFSYDVKMKEKGDIPEGYSVSREKKERFSLILESASTNQTSMYLCASSPRTDRIQETQYFGPGTRLLVL.

This clonotype occurred many times. The chain couples TRBV7-2 to TRBJ2-5, with D perhaps matching TRBD1 or TRBD2 (6 bases each). The V and J ends lost 5 bases and 5 bases respectively, with 24 bases between them. This CDR3 is 17 amino acids long. From germline, CDR1 is SGHTA and CDR2 FQGNSA. DNA of the CDR3: TGTGCCAGCAGCCCCTACCCCCGGGGGCGACCGGGGGAGACCCAGTACTTC. It translates to CASSPYPRGRPGETQYF. Based on the CDR3 plus reference TRBV7-2 and TRBJ2-5, the full variable domain is GAGVSQSPSNKVTEKGKDVELRCDPISGHTALYWYRQSLGQGLEFLIYFQGNSAPDKSGLPSDRFSAERTGGSVSTLTIQRTQQEDSAVYLCASSPYPRGRPGETQYFGPGTRLLVL.

This clonotype was counted at least ten times. J is TRBJ2-1 and V is TRBV30; possibly TRBD1 or TRBD2 for D (5 bases each). Between the trimmed V and J ends, which lost 4 bases and 2 bases, there was a span of 15 bases. Per germline, CDR1 GTSNPN and CDR2 SVGIG (reference sequence). The CDR3 is made up of 15 amino acids. The CDR3 sequence is CAWKSPPGPYNEQFF. CDR3 nucleotide sequence: TGTGCCTGGAAATCCCCGCCGGGGCCCTACAATGAGCAGTTCTTC.